This is a list of T cell receptor beta chains from one sample in a study of blood T cell repertoires in COVID-19. The table came from immunoSEQ multiplex PCR; TCRdb's copy has only in-frame clones and leaves some out. The table shows approximately 140,000 clones, with approximately 86% occurring only once. Source material: peripheral blood. Every receptor here comes from a man in his sixties or seventies with acute or convalescent COVID-19. CDR3s include the opening cysteine and the closing phenylalanine or tryptophan. Each record gives: CDR3 protein, CDR3 DNA, clone size, J gene, V gene, D gene. D genes are given only for firm matches. Only some rows state a clone size, as once, few, many or a class for expanded clones.

CDR3aa: CASSPPGQGTSTNEKLFF; CDR3nt: TGTGCCAGCAGTCCTCCGGGACAGGGTACATCAACTAATGAAAAACTGTTTTTT; abundance: NA; j_gene: TRBJ1-4; v_gene: TRBV28; d_gene: TRBD1
CDR3aa: CASSDSANTGELFF; CDR3nt: TGTGCCAGCAGCGACAGCGCGAACACCGGGGAGCTGTTTTTT; abundance: NA; j_gene: TRBJ2-2; v_gene: TRBV28; d_gene: NA
CDR3aa: CASSRAGGGDTQYF; CDR3nt: TGCGCCAGCAGCCGAGCGGGAGGGGGAGATACGCAGTATTTT; abundance: NA; j_gene: TRBJ2-3; v_gene: TRBV4-3; d_gene: TRBD2
CDR3aa: CASSRTGNTGELFF; CDR3nt: TGTGCCAGCAGCCGGACAGGGAACACCGGGGAGCTGTTTTTT; abundance: once; j_gene: TRBJ2-2; v_gene: TRBV7-9; d_gene: TRBD1
CDR3aa: CASSFGASGHTQYF; CDR3nt: TGTGCCAGCAGTTTTGGTGCTAGCGGGCATACGCAGTATTTT; abundance: NA; j_gene: TRBJ2-3; v_gene: TRBV27; d_gene: TRBD2
CDR3aa: CASSYLTRGTDTQYF; CDR3nt: TGTGCCAGCAGTTACCTGACTAGGGGCACAGATACGCAGTATTTT; abundance: NA; j_gene: TRBJ2-3; v_gene: TRBV6-2/TRBV6-3; d_gene: NA
CDR3aa: CASSEGQGVKNIQYF; CDR3nt: TGCGCCAGCTCTGAGGGACAGGGAGTCAAAAACATTCAGTACTTC; abundance: NA; j_gene: TRBJ2-4; v_gene: TRBV5-1; d_gene: TRBD1
CDR3aa: CASSQVGGESEQYF; CDR3nt: TGCGCCAGCAGCCAAGTCGGGGGGGAGAGCGAGCAGTACTTC; abundance: NA; j_gene: TRBJ2-7; v_gene: TRBV4-3; d_gene: TRBD2
CDR3aa: CAWRRDRSSYEQYF; CDR3nt: TGTGCCTGGAGAAGGGACAGGAGCTCCTACGAGCAGTACTTC; abundance: NA; j_gene: TRBJ2-7; v_gene: TRBV30; d_gene: TRBD1
CDR3aa: CASSSTFGGSFTGELFF; CDR3nt: TGTGCCAGCAGCTCTACTTTCGGTGGGAGTTTCACCGGGGAGCTGTTTTTT; abundance: NA; j_gene: TRBJ2-2; v_gene: TRBV7-3; d_gene: NA
CDR3aa: CASSLTRGETQYF; CDR3nt: TGTGCCAGCAGCTTAACCAGGGGGGAGACCCAGTACTTC; abundance: NA; j_gene: TRBJ2-5; v_gene: TRBV7-2; d_gene: TRBD1
CDR3aa: CAISKQGGTEAFF; CDR3nt: TGTGCCATCAGCAAGCAGGGGGGCACTGAAGCTTTCTTT; abundance: NA; j_gene: TRBJ1-1; v_gene: TRBV10-3; d_gene: TRBD1
CDR3aa: CATSDAGQGTDTQYF; CDR3nt: TGTGCCACCAGTGACGCGGGACAGGGCACAGATACGCAGTATTTT; abundance: NA; j_gene: TRBJ2-3; v_gene: TRBV24-1; d_gene: TRBD1
CDR3aa: CASSLTTRTSSYNEQFF; CDR3nt: TGTGCCAGCAGCTTGACGACACGGACTAGCTCCTACAATGAGCAGTTCTTC; abundance: NA; j_gene: TRBJ2-1; v_gene: TRBV7-8; d_gene: TRBD2
CDR3aa: CASSFDRGRDSPLHF; CDR3nt: TGCGCCAGCAGCTTCGACAGAGGAAGGGATTCACCCCTCCACTTT; abundance: NA; j_gene: TRBJ1-6; v_gene: TRBV5-1; d_gene: NA
CDR3aa: CAIRGSGEQYF; CDR3nt: TGTGCCATCAGGGGCTCGGGAGAGCAGTACTTC; abundance: NA; j_gene: TRBJ2-7; v_gene: TRBV10-3; d_gene: NA
CDR3aa: CASRTGGTFSGNTIYF; CDR3nt: TGTGCCAGCAGGACAGGGGGAACCTTCTCTGGAAACACCATATATTTT; abundance: NA; j_gene: TRBJ1-3; v_gene: TRBV28; d_gene: TRBD1
CDR3aa: CAISPTLSDYGYTF; CDR3nt: TGTGCCATCAGCCCGACACTGTCTGACTATGGCTACACCTTC; abundance: NA; j_gene: TRBJ1-2; v_gene: TRBV10-3; d_gene: NA
CDR3aa: CAINRESTDTQYF; CDR3nt: TGTGCCATCAACAGGGAGAGCACAGATACGCAGTATTTT; abundance: NA; j_gene: TRBJ2-3; v_gene: TRBV10-3; d_gene: NA
CDR3aa: CASRQTGETQYF; CDR3nt: TGTGCCAGCAGGCAGACGGGAGAGACCCAGTACTTC; abundance: NA; j_gene: TRBJ2-5; v_gene: TRBV2; d_gene: NA
CDR3aa: CASSLGTTHETQYF; CDR3nt: TGTGCCAGCAGCTTGGGGACTACCCATGAGACCCAGTACTTC; abundance: NA; j_gene: TRBJ2-5; v_gene: TRBV5-8; d_gene: NA
CDR3aa: CASSQGPGGYEQYF; CDR3nt: TGTGCCAGCAGCCAAGGGCCAGGGGGTTACGAGCAGTACTTC; abundance: NA; j_gene: TRBJ2-7; v_gene: TRBV14; d_gene: TRBD1
CDR3aa: CAWTPLSTDTQYF; CDR3nt: TGTGCCTGGACCCCCCTTAGCACAGATACGCAGTATTTT; abundance: NA; j_gene: TRBJ2-3; v_gene: TRBV30; d_gene: NA
CDR3aa: CASSFAAGGNEQFF; CDR3nt: TGCGCCAGCAGCTTTGCAGCGGGAGGCAATGAGCAGTTCTTC; abundance: NA; j_gene: TRBJ2-1; v_gene: TRBV5-1; d_gene: TRBD2
CDR3aa: CASSLEGLAGLEQYF; CDR3nt: TGTGCCAGCAGCTTAGAGGGACTAGCGGGACTCGAGCAGTACTTC; abundance: NA; j_gene: TRBJ2-7; v_gene: TRBV7-6; d_gene: TRBD2
CDR3aa: CASSRQSSYEQYF; CDR3nt: TGTGCCAGCAGCCGACAGAGCTCCTACGAGCAGTACTTC; abundance: NA; j_gene: TRBJ2-7; v_gene: TRBV14; d_gene: NA
CDR3aa: CASSDRGSKQAGELFF; CDR3nt: TGTGCCAGCAGTGACAGGGGTTCGAAGCAGGCCGGGGAGCTGTTTTTT; abundance: NA; j_gene: TRBJ2-2; v_gene: TRBV6-2/TRBV6-3; d_gene: TRBD1
CDR3aa: CASSRSGQAMETQYF; CDR3nt: TGCGCCAGCAGCAGATCGGGACAGGCGATGGAGACCCAGTACTTC; abundance: NA; j_gene: TRBJ2-5; v_gene: TRBV5-1; d_gene: TRBD1